This T cell receptor beta chain was documented in a study of molecular identifiers for immune sequencing clone quantification. Notes on the study in general: For effector cells, clones above 20 RNA copies held over 99% of molecules; for naive cells, under 1%.

A remark on this clonotype: Its matching antigen is unknown.

Sorting captured naive CD8 T cells as CD8+CD4-CCR7+CD45RA+. V lost 6 bases to trimming and J lost 3 bases; unmatched junction nucleotides: 19. The CDR3 is 20 residues long. In germline, CDR1 is WSHSY, CDR2 SAAADI. Bulk TCR library preparation followed previously described methods with listed TCR primers. TCRdb independently ran MiXCR on the PCR reads; one entry per CDR3 protein. The sample has some 100,000 distinct CDR3 sequences; under 20% are singletons. This sequence originates from a human donor in good health. Some libraries in this study had Jurkat cell RNA spiked in. The chain uses TRBV10-2 and TRBJ2-3, with 12 positions matching TRBD2. Sample: naive CD8+ T cells from blood, with Jurkat cell RNA spiked in. Subset denoted: FACS-sorted CD8+CD4-CCR7+CD45RA+ naive T cells. The CDR3 region is CASSSRGASGGAVRTDTQYF. The CDR3 DNA is TGCGCCAGCAGCAGCCGGGGGGCTAGCGGGGGGGCCGTCAGGACAGATACGCAGTATTTT.